Described below is a single T cell receptor beta chain sequence and its context. Its antigen remains unidentified. Base qualities are missing; no much larger clone stands one base away. The sample originates from a study of shared clonotypes between healthy human individuals (dated by TCRdb to 2019 to 2021). Turning to the overall study: A couple of women and three men aged 18 to 49 years were included in the cohort. The study deeply sequenced blood TCR repertoires of five healthy adults to estimate repertoire size and the extent of clonotype sharing between individuals. For each donor, three plates each were used for CD4 naive and CD4 memory, two plates were used for CD8 naive, and one plate was used for CD8 memory. Between about 0.94 and 10 billion PBMCs per donor were obtained by leukapheresis. Libraries were prepared and TCR repertoires were sequenced by different laboratories using diverse techniques, in order to increase sequencing depth and limit assay-specific biases.

Broad study findings and their caveats: Estimated clonotype richness was generally larger for naive than for memory subsets. Based on pairwise subsampling, the degree of clonotype sharing among donors was expected to be affected by sequencing depth. Sampling was limited to blood, and TCR repertoires in tissue likely differ from TCR repertoires in blood. Higher generation probabilities were observed for clonotypes shared by all four sorted-subset donors than for non-shared clonotypes. Across a few donors, approximately 4.9% of naive CD4, around 3.3% of naive CD8, around 2.1% of memory CD4, and under 0.45% of memory CD8 clonotypes were shared. Incomplete sequencing was indicated by rarefaction of sorted-subset datasets, despite the large sequencing depth. The genetic and exposure-history diversity represented was limited by the small number of donors.

TCR CDR3 regions were amplified from genomic DNA by multiplex PCR using the deep immunoSEQ assay. Genomic DNA extracted from each cell subset was distributed evenly over all wells of several immunoSEQ 96-well plates, and each plate served as one replicate. For sorted subsets, approximately 210 ng of genomic DNA, equivalent to some 30,000 T cell genomes, went into each replicate PCR. Purified libraries were measured with a Qubit 3.0 fluorometer, size-checked on a Bioanalyzer 2100, and measured again with the KAPA Library Quantification kit. Every immunoSEQ 96-well plate was sequenced on a dedicated single-read 150-cycle Illumina NextSeq 550 flow cell. As for how the authors treated the data: The immunoSEQ output contained only junctional sequences without quality scores, so filtering could not match that applied to full-length reads. To assign V/J genes and CDR3, sequences were annotated using PyIR, a Python wrapper for IgBLAST v1.9, with IMGT germline references. Reads with weak V/J assignments (E-value above 1e-6), missing CDR3, stop codons, out-of-frame junctions, or ambiguous translated residues were removed. V3J clonotypes were defined by identical inferred V gene, J gene, and CDR3 amino acid sequence. Percentage overlap between repertoires was calculated by dividing the number of shared unique clonotypes by the size of the smaller repertoire. Richness of each repertoire was evaluated using RTK rarefaction, the Chao1 estimator, and Recon v2.1 estimates of unobserved clonotypes. OLGA was used to compute generation probabilities for all TCRbeta clonotypes that the gDNA method yielded from several donors. TCRdb stores this immuneACCESS table with in-frame sequences only. Part of the clones is absent; in the studies checked, under half of the shortfall reflects unresolved V genes, and no reason is known for the rest. D and trimming come from the DNA, and the V and J calls and clone size come from that table. Present in this sample are under 2.5 million clones, less than 95% of which were seen just once. Together, the top ten hold roughly 0.34% of the sample.

The germline V gene (reference sequence) supplies CDR1 DFQATT and CDR2 SNEGSKA. From its cysteine to its phenylalanine, the CDR3 spans 11 amino acids. Of all the DNA, just the CDR3 is kept, 33 bases in frame from base 1. Trimming removed 7 bases from V and 9 bases from J, leaving 16 bases between the germline ends. Donors were healthy HIV-negative adults with no recently reported acute infections or vaccinations. All donors were Caucasian adults living in Nashville, Tennessee, USA. Magnetic negative selection was used to enrich CD4+ T cells, after which naive cells were positively selected on CD45RA and the negative fraction became the memory subset. After blood collection by leukapheresis, PBMCs were isolated using Ficoll-Histopaque density gradient centrifugation and then cryopreserved in the vapor phase of liquid nitrogen. Analytical flow cytometry was used to check the purity and quantity of each magnetically sorted T cell population. Each sorted fraction had its genomic DNA isolated and then quantified by UV absorbance on a Nanodrop 2000c.

The sample comprised naive CD4+ T cells from PBMCs. The cell subset or site tag for this specimen amounts to: CD45RA+ positively selected. The receptor was derived from a man younger than 35 in good health. Some clones in this sample may be carry-over from other donors' samples. This sequence uses TRBV20-1 and TRBJ2-7; the D element might be TRBD1 or TRBD2, as each aligns at 6 bases. CDR3 region: CSVPGARWQYF. At the DNA level, the sequence is TGCAGTGTTCCGGGGGCGCGGTGGCAGTACTTC.